Detailed here is one T cell receptor (beta chain). The antigen remains unidentified. The data were taken from a study of T cells after posttransplantation cyclophosphamide. Notes on the study in general: Skin or GI-infiltrating T cells shared few TRB sequences with blood. Later post-transplant blood repertoires were often dominated by donor CD8+ memory clones.

The ends were cut back, 3 bases at V and 15 bases at J, with 18 bases in the middle. In germline, CDR1 is MNHEY, CDR2 SMNVEV (reference sequence). This CDR3 is built from 13 residues. Only in-frame clones appear in the TCRdb table, and some are missing; sequencing was by immunoSEQ multiplex PCR. The table has over 15,000 clones, 90% to 95% seen once; the top ten hold around 0.26%. The naive gate required viable CD3+CD4+ or CD3+CD8+ cells with CCR7+CD45RA+CD45RO-CD95-CD27+CD28+ phenotype. This receptor was taken from a woman in her 50s in good health and a related stem cell transplant donor. The specimen was naive CD4+ T cells sorted from blood. V and J are TRBV27 and TRBJ2-1, with TRBD1 as a possible D gene (6 bases). CDR3 in DNA: TGTGCCAGCAGTTTTGGGATGGTGGGGGCAAGGTTCTTC. As protein: CASSFGMVGARFF.